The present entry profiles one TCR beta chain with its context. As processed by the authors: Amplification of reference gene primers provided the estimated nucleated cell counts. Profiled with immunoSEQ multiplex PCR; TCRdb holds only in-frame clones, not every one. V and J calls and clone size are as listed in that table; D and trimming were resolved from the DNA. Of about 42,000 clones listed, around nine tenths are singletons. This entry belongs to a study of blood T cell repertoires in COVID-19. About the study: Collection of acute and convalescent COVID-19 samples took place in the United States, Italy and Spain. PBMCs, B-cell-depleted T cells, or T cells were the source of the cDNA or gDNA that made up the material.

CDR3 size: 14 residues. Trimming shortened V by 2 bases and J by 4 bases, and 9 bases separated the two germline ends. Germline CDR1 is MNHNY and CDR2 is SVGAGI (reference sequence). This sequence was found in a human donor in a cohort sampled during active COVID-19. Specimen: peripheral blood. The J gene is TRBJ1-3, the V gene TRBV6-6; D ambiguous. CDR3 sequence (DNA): TGTGCCAGCAGTTACAAGGACTTGGGAAACACCATATATTTT. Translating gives CASSYKDLGNTIYF.